The rows below give T cell receptor beta chains drawn from one sample of a study of CD8 T cells in ankylosing spondylitis. TCRdb reprocessed the 5' RACE reads via MiXCR and lists one record per CDR3 protein. The profile shows 200,000 to 250,000 distinct CDR3 sequences, about 11% of them singletons. The sample was blood, either unsorted or a sorted T cell fraction (not recorded which). The receptors derive from a male donor with ankylosing spondylitis or in good health (not recorded which). Each CDR3 is given with its conserved first and last residue. The order of the fields is J gene, D gene, V gene, clone size, CDR3 DNA, CDR3 protein. The D gene is left open where the match is weak. The size of a clone is reported for some rows only, either as once, few or many, or as a class for expanded clones.

J: TRBJ1-4; D: TRBD1; V: TRBV20-1; size: -; DNA: TGCAGTGCTCTCACCGGGACAGGGGATGAAAAACTGTTTTTT; CDR3: CSALTGTGDEKLFF
J: TRBJ1-1; D: -; V: TRBV30; size: few; DNA: TGTGCCTGGAGTTTGAACGGCGACACTGAAGCTTTCTTT; CDR3: CAWSLNGDTEAFF
J: TRBJ2-1; D: -; V: TRBV7-3; size: many; DNA: TGTGCCAGCAGCTCAGTCTTGGACAATGAGCAGTTCTTC; CDR3: CASSSVLDNEQFF
J: TRBJ2-1; D: TRBD2; V: TRBV28; size: many; DNA: TGTGCCAGCAGTCAAATCGGGGGGGCGCGTTACAATGAGCAGTTCTTC; CDR3: CASSQIGGARYNEQFF
J: TRBJ2-5; D: -; V: TRBV20-1; size: many; DNA: TGCAGTGCTGGTCCCTTTCGGGCGGGGGAGACCCAGTACTTC; CDR3: CSAGPFRAGETQYF
J: TRBJ1-2; D: -; V: TRBV12-3/TRBV12-4; size: -; DNA: TGTGCCAGCATAAAAAAAAGGGGAATGAACTATGGCTACACCTTC; CDR3: CASIKKRGMNYGYTF
J: TRBJ2-1; D: -; V: TRBV6-2/TRBV6-3; size: many; DNA: TGTGCCAGCAATCCGGGGGTCCGGGGGAATGAGCAGTTCTTC; CDR3: CASNPGVRGNEQFF
J: TRBJ1-5; D: TRBD1; V: TRBV10-3; size: many; DNA: TGTGCCATTCAACAGGGGGATGGGAGCAATCAGCCCCAGCATTTT; CDR3: CAIQQGDGSNQPQHF
J: TRBJ1-2; D: -; V: TRBV6-1; size: many; DNA: TGTGCCAGCAGAACAGGGCCCCACTATGGCTACACCTTC; CDR3: CASRTGPHYGYTF
J: TRBJ1-1; D: -; V: TRBV20-1; size: many; DNA: TGCAGTGCTGCGACGGTGACGAACACTGAAGCTTTCTTT; CDR3: CSAATVTNTEAFF
J: TRBJ1-1; D: -; V: TRBV29-1; size: few; DNA: TGCAGCGGGCGAAAGAACACTGAAGCTTTCTTT; CDR3: CSGRKNTEAFF
J: TRBJ2-1; D: -; V: TRBV4-2; size: many; DNA: TGTGCCAGCAGCCAAGTTACGGGGCCCCACGGCGATGAGCAGTTCTTC; CDR3: CASSQVTGPHGDEQFF
J: TRBJ2-7; D: TRBD1; V: TRBV12-3/TRBV12-4; size: few; DNA: TGTGCCAGCAGCGGACAGGGCGTTTCCTACGAGCAGTACTTC; CDR3: CASSGQGVSYEQYF
J: TRBJ2-5; D: TRBD2; V: TRBV20-1; size: many; DNA: TGCAGTGCTAGAGCCCGGCCCGGGGGGGAGACCCAGTACTTC; CDR3: CSARARPGGETQYF
J: TRBJ2-3; D: -; V: TRBV28; size: -; DNA: TGTGCCAGCAGTTTAGCGGGCGGGGCTAGCACAGTTACGCAGTATTTT; CDR3: CASSLAGGASTVTQYF
J: TRBJ1-2; D: -; V: TRBV5-1; size: many; DNA: TGCGCCAGCAGCCGGGGGCAGGGGTTAGGCGGCTACACCTTC; CDR3: CASSRGQGLGGYTF
J: TRBJ1-4; D: -; V: TRBV30; size: many; DNA: TGTGCCTGGAGTATCCGGGAAAAACTGTTTTTT; CDR3: CAWSIREKLFF
J: TRBJ2-5; D: -; V: TRBV6-5; size: many; DNA: TGTGCCAGCAGTTACATCGGAGTTCAAGAGACCCAGTACTTC; CDR3: CASSYIGVQETQYF